This TCR beta chain was captured by sequencing in a study of kidney transplant recipient with SARS-CoV-2 infection. This CDR3 comprises 17 residues. Germline V gene lookup returns CDR1 MNHNS and CDR2 SASEGT. V dropped 5 bases and J dropped 4 bases, with 23 bases sitting between them. TCRdb independently ran MiXCR on the reads; one entry per CDR3 protein. Altogether 200,000 to 300,000 distinct CDR3 sequences are present, 29% being singletons, with the ten largest covering 6% to 8.5%. This clonotype came up many times. The receptor comes from a male patient aged 25-45 years who had COVID-19 and was a kidney transplant recipient. Some T cells may be supplied by the graft donor. The chain is built from TRBV6-1 and TRBJ1-2; D gene unclear. Sample: a blood sample, taken at baseline and between days 110 and 120 from a kidney transplant recipient. CDR3: CASSSSHSMRKTYGYTF. CDR3 in DNA: TGTGCCAGCAGTAGTTCGCACTCTATGCGAAAGACCTATGGCTACACCTTC.